These T cell receptor beta chains were read from a single sample in a study of OX40 agonist ivuxolimab in advanced cancers. Only in-frame clones appear in the TCRdb table, and some are missing; sequencing was by immunoSEQ multiplex PCR. The sample contains some 40,000 clones, about 85% of which appear only once. The specimen comprised CD4+ or CD8+ T cells sorted from blood, sampled in a trial of the OX40 agonist ivuxolimab. The source is an adult with an advanced solid tumor such as melanoma, head and neck, liver or kidney cancer. CDR3s include the opening cysteine and the closing phenylalanine or tryptophan. Each record gives: D gene, J gene, V gene, clone size, CDR3 DNA, CDR3 protein. D genes are given only for firm matches. The listing skips clone size in some rows; elsewhere it reads once, few, many or a size class.

.,TRBJ2-4,TRBV13,.,TGTGCCAGCACCACAGGGCTTGCCAAAAACATTCAGTACTTC,CASTTGLAKNIQYF
.,TRBJ1-4,TRBV6-6,.,TGTGCCAGCAGTTTGGGCCCTTGGCTGTTTTTT,CASSLGPWLFF
.,TRBJ1-2,TRBV5-4,.,TGTGCCAGCAGCCCCCCTCATGGGGACACGACTTATGGCTACACCTTC,CASSPPHGDTTYGYTF
TRBD1,TRBJ1-1,TRBV29-1,.,TGCAGCGTTGAAGATCTAAAGGGGGCGCAGAGCACTGAAGCTTTCTTT,CSVEDLKGAQSTEAFF
.,TRBJ1-2,TRBV19,.,TGTGCCAGTAGTAGTCGGGACTGGAAGACTTATGGCTACACCTTC,CASSSRDWKTYGYTF
TRBD2,TRBJ2-1,TRBV6-4,.,TGTGCCAGCAGTGCGCGTGGCACTAGCGGTAGTGGGGGTGAGCAGTTCTTC,CASSARGTSGSGGEQFF
.,TRBJ1-1,TRBV13,.,TGTGCCAGCAGCTTAGAGGTGAACACTGAAGCTTTCTTT,CASSLEVNTEAFF
TRBD1,TRBJ2-2,TRBV6-5,.,TGTGCCAGCAGCCTCCGAGCAGGGGGCACCGGGGAGCTGTTTTTT,CASSLRAGGTGELFF
.,TRBJ1-3,TRBV6-5,.,TGTGCCAGCAGTTCATCGGGGGACGCCCCGTCGGATTTT,CASSSSGDAPSDF
TRBD1,TRBJ1-1,TRBV11-2,once,TGTGCCAGCAGCTTAGGACAGGGAATTAGGAATGCTGAAGCTTTCTTT,CASSLGQGIRNAEAFF
TRBD1,TRBJ2-5,TRBV25-1,.,TGTGCCAGCAGTGATATATTAGAGACAGGGGCGACCCAGTACTTC,CASSDILETGATQYF
TRBD2,TRBJ2-2,TRBV4-2,.,TGTGCCAGCAGCCAAGATCCTAGCGGGGGGGCCGGGGAGCTGTTTTTT,CASSQDPSGGAGELFF
.,TRBJ2-6,TRBV5-6,once,TGTGCCAGCAGCTGGGGACACACTGGGGCCAACGTCCTGACTTTC,CASSWGHTGANVLTF
.,TRBJ1-3,TRBV4-3,.,TGCGCCAGCAGCCAAGATGGAGGGTCTGGAAACACCATATATTTT,CASSQDGGSGNTIYF
TRBD2,TRBJ2-1,TRBV27,.,TGTGCCAGCACCTACTTGGGGACTAAGGCTAGCAATGAGCAGTTCTTC,CASTYLGTKASNEQFF
TRBD2,TRBJ2-1,TRBV6-6,.,TGTGCCAGCAGAACGGGAGGCCCCAATGAGCAGTTCTTC,CASRTGGPNEQFF
TRBD1,TRBJ1-1,TRBV27,.,TGTGCCAGCAGCATAAAGGACAGGCCGAACACTGAAGCTTTCTTT,CASSIKDRPNTEAFF
TRBD1,TRBJ2-2,TRBV27,.,TGTGCCAGCACTCCGGGACAGGGGAATCGCAGAGTCACCGGGGAGCTGTTTTTT,CASTPGQGNRRVTGELFF
TRBD2,TRBJ2-3,TRBV9,.,TGTGCCAGCAGCTTCCAGGGGAGCGGGGGATTAGATACGCAGTATTTT,CASSFQGSGGLDTQYF
.,TRBJ2-7,TRBV7-9,.,TGTGCCAGCAGCGGAGGGGGCCGGACCTACGAGCAGTACTTC,CASSGGGRTYEQYF
.,TRBJ2-1,TRBV6-1,.,TGTGCCAGCAGTCCGGGCCTGGGCAATGAGCAGTTCTTC,CASSPGLGNEQFF
.,TRBJ1-1,TRBV7-8,.,TGTGCCAGCAGCTTCGGGGGTCTCACTGAAGCTTTCTTT,CASSFGGLTEAFF
.,TRBJ2-1,TRBV28,.,TGTGCCAGCAGTTTAGAGGGGATGATTGAGCAGTTCTTC,CASSLEGMIEQFF
.,TRBJ1-4,TRBV19,.,TGTGCCAGTATTGGATGGAGTGAAAAACTGTTTTTT,CASIGWSEKLFF
TRBD1,TRBJ2-7,TRBV25-1,once,TGTGCCAGCAGTGACACAGGGGGCTACGAGCAGTACTTC,CASSDTGGYEQYF
TRBD1,TRBJ2-1,TRBV7-9,.,TGTGCCAGCAGCTTCCCCGGGACAGGGTCCTACAATGAGCAGTTCTTC,CASSFPGTGSYNEQFF
.,TRBJ2-5,TRBV29-1,once,TGCAGCGAAATTGGATCGGGTGGGGAGACCCAGTACTTC,CSEIGSGGETQYF
TRBD1,TRBJ2-7,TRBV10-3,.,TGTGCCATCAGGGACAGGGAAACCTACGAGCAGTACTTC,CAIRDRETYEQYF
.,TRBJ1-2,TRBV20-1,few,TGCAGCGCAAGGAGCTATGGCTACACCTTC,CSARSYGYTF
.,TRBJ1-1,TRBV29-1,.,TGCAGCGTTGAAGGCGGGTTGGGCACTGAAGCTTTCTTT,CSVEGGLGTEAFF
.,TRBJ1-6,TRBV30,.,TGTGCCTGGAATCCGAATAGTCTTTATAATTCACCCCTCCACTTT,CAWNPNSLYNSPLHF
.,TRBJ1-5,TRBV11-2,.,TGTGCCAGCAGCTTAGGAGGGGCGGCTCAGCCCCAGCATTTT,CASSLGGAAQPQHF
.,TRBJ1-2,TRBV5-6,.,TGTGCCAGCAGATCCGGGGGGGGCACCCCGCGTGGTGGCTACACCTTC,CASRSGGGTPRGGYTF
TRBD2,TRBJ2-1,TRBV9,once,TGTGCCAGCAGCTCTCGGACTAGCGGCCTGTACAATGAGCAGTTCTTC,CASSSRTSGLYNEQFF
.,TRBJ1-1,TRBV7-9,.,TGTGCCAGCAGCTTCCATGGAGCTTTCTTT,CASSFHGAFF
.,TRBJ2-1,TRBV11-3,.,TGTGCCAGCAGCTTAATCCACAATGAGCAGTTCTTC,CASSLIHNEQFF
.,TRBJ1-3,TRBV4-3,.,TGCGCCAGCAGCCAAGAGCGGGGTTCTGGAAACACCATATATTTT,CASSQERGSGNTIYF
.,TRBJ2-7,TRBV11-2,.,TGTGCCAGCAACCATTTACACGAGCAGTACTTC,CASNHLHEQYF
.,TRBJ1-5,TRBV23-1,.,TGCGCCAGCAGAGGAAGGCCTTATAGCAATCAGCCCCAGCATTTT,CASRGRPYSNQPQHF
.,TRBJ1-5,TRBV7-6,.,TGTGCCAGCAGCTTGGACGGGCCGGGGCCCCAGCATTTT,CASSLDGPGPQHF
TRBD1,TRBJ1-2,TRBV30,once,TGTGCCTGGAGTCCTACAGGGGCTCTATTCACCTTC,CAWSPTGALFTF
TRBD1,TRBJ1-3,TRBV6-4,.,TGTGCCAGCAGTGACCTACAGGGGACTGGAAACACCATATATTTT,CASSDLQGTGNTIYF
.,TRBJ2-7,TRBV30,many,TGTGCCTGGAGTGTATCCTTCGTCCCCTGGAGTCCGAGGTACTTC,CAWSVSFVPWSPRYF
TRBD1,TRBJ1-5,TRBV12-5,.,TGTGCTAGTGGTTCCGGACAGGGTGGCAATCAGCCCCAGCATTTT,CASGSGQGGNQPQHF
.,TRBJ1-1,TRBV11-2,.,TGTGCCAGCAGCCCGGGGAACACTGAAGCTTTCTTT,CASSPGNTEAFF
TRBD1,TRBJ1-2,TRBV6-5,.,TGTGCCAGCAGTTACCGGACAGGGTATGGCTACACCTTC,CASSYRTGYGYTF
TRBD1,TRBJ2-1,TRBV7-3,.,TGTGCCAGCAGCCCCGGGACAGGGGTCAATGAGCAGTTCTTC,CASSPGTGVNEQFF
.,TRBJ1-1,TRBV7-6,.,TGTGCCAGCAGTTCCCCGCTGGGGGGGATGAACACTGAAGCTTTCTTT,CASSSPLGGMNTEAFF
.,TRBJ2-3,TRBV5-6,.,TGTGCCAGCAGCCTTGGGGCGGCTAGCACAGATACGCAGTATTTT,CASSLGAASTDTQYF
TRBD1,TRBJ1-2,TRBV12-5,.,TGTGCTAGTGGGGACAGGACTAACTATGGCTACACCTTC,CASGDRTNYGYTF
.,TRBJ1-5,TRBV7-3,.,TGTGCCAGCAGCTTAGTTCCGGGGATCGGGCAGCCCCAGCATTTT,CASSLVPGIGQPQHF
.,TRBJ1-1,TRBV7-9,.,TGTGCCAGCAGTCGTAACACTGAAGCTTTCTTT,CASSRNTEAFF
TRBD2,TRBJ2-1,TRBV7-3,.,TGTGCCAGCAGCTTGTCACTAGCGCGCTACAATGAGCAGTTCTTC,CASSLSLARYNEQFF
.,TRBJ2-1,TRBV6-1,.,TGTGCCAGCAGTGATCCCGGGGGTGAGGGCTCCTACAATGAGCAGTTCTTC,CASSDPGGEGSYNEQFF
.,TRBJ2-3,TRBV12-5,.,TGTGCTAGTGGTTTGCATATGATCACAGGCACAGATACGCAGTATTTT,CASGLHMITGTDTQYF
.,TRBJ2-5,TRBV4-1,.,TGCGCCAGCAGCAAAGTAGACCGGGGCGAGACCCAGTACTTC,CASSKVDRGETQYF
.,TRBJ2-2,TRBV30,.,TGTGCCTGGCAAGATGGCACCGGGGAGCTGTTTTTT,CAWQDGTGELFF